These 26 T cell receptor beta chains came from one sample sequenced in a study of T cells in Graves' hyperthyroidism and ophthalmopathy. RNA transcripts yielded amplified TCR beta CDR3 regions. TCR CDR3 underwent first-round RT-PCR with the HTBI primer set. TCRdb fed the multiplex PCR reads into MiXCR, producing one record per CDR3 protein. Among fewer than 650,000 distinct CDR3 sequences, around 15% were seen once, and the ten largest hold about 14%. Material for sequencing was blood. These receptors all come from a woman aged 40 to 50 with Graves' hyperthyroidism.

At least ten counts were recorded for this clonotype. The rearrangement joins TRBV30 to TRBJ2-6; D remains unclear. The CDR3 consists of 15 residues. Germline values: CDR1 GTSNPN, CDR2 SVGIG (reference sequence). V lost 2 bases, J lost 0 bases, and 8 bases lay in between. CDR3 sequence (DNA): TGTGCCTGGAGTCGGCGGTCCTCTGGGGCCAACGTCCTGACTTTC. Translation gives CAWSRRSSGANVLTF.

Many counts were recorded for this clonotype. For the CDR3, the DNA is TGTGCCAGCACTACCCTGGGGGGGAACACTGAAGCTTTCTTT. Translating it yields CASTTLGGNTEAFF. The rearrangement joins TRBV6-1 to TRBJ1-1, with a possible D match to TRBD1 (5 bases). The CDR3 spans 14 residues. Looked up from germline, CDR1 is MNHNS and CDR2 is SASEGT. With 7 bases removed from V and 1 base from J, the gap between germline ends came to 13 bases.

This clonotype was found many times. The chain combines TRBV27 with TRBJ2-5; 7 bases match TRBD2. The CDR3 is 15 residues long. CDR1 is MNHEY, CDR2 SMNVEV, per germline (reference sequence). After removal of 1 base from V and 4 bases from J, the junction contained 6 bases not matched to a gene. In DNA form, the CDR3 reads TGTGCCAGCAGTTTATGGGCTAGCGGTAGAGAGACCCAGTACTTC. It yields the protein CASSLWASGRETQYF.

This clonotype was counted at least ten times. V is TRBV28 and J is TRBJ2-3; possibly TRBD2 for D (5 bases). This CDR3 is 15 amino acids long. V shed 6 bases and J shed 3 bases, with 16 bases lying between them. Germline CDR1 reads MDHEN; CDR2 reads SYDVKM. The CDR3 DNA is TGTGCCAGCAGCTCACTAAGGGAGAAGACAGATACGCAGTATTTT. Protein product: CASSSLREKTDTQYF.

This clonotype was counted many times. The rearrangement uses TRBV28 and TRBJ2-1, with 9 bases identical to TRBD2. V dropped 5 bases and J dropped 0; count of bases not matched to a gene: 5. The CDR3 covers 16 residues. Per germline, CDR1 MDHEN and CDR2 SYDVKM. In nucleotides, the CDR3 is TGTGCCAGCAGTGCCCCGACTAGCGGCTCCTACAATGAGCAGTTCTTC. Protein sequence: CASSAPTSGSYNEQFF. Drawing the rest from reference TRBV28 and TRBJ2-1, the complete variable domain is DVKVTQSSRYLVKRTGEKVFLECVQDMDHENMFWYRQDPGLGLRLIYFSYDVKMKEKGDIPEGYSVSREKKERFSLILESASTNQTSMYLCASSAPTSGSYNEQFFGPGTRLTVL.

This clonotype appeared many times. This chain connects TRBV30 to TRBJ1-2; D ambiguous. Trimming took 3 bases from V and 8 from J, leaving 10 bases between them. The CDR3 has 11 residues. Germline V gene data show CDR1 as GTSNPN and CDR2 as SVGIG (reference sequence). DNA of the CDR3: TGTGCCTGGAGCCCACCGGTAGGCTACACCTTC. Protein product: CAWSPPVGYTF.

This clonotype has a count of ten or more. The rearrangement joins TRBV27 to TRBJ1-2, with D possibly being TRBD1 (6 bases). The CDR3 has 15 residues. Trimming pared 8 bases from V and 5 bases from J, leaving 21 bases between. Per germline, CDR1 MNHEY and CDR2 SMNVEV (reference sequence). CDR3 amino acids: CASGQNSGRPYGYTF. In nucleotides, the CDR3 is TGTGCCAGCGGACAGAACTCCGGGAGACCATATGGCTACACCTTC.

This sequence joins TRBV6-1 and TRBJ1-4, with D possibly being TRBD1 (5 bases). V dropped 6 bases and J dropped 5 bases, with 16 bases sitting between them. CDR1 MNHNS and CDR2 SASEGT come from the germline V gene. This CDR3 is built from 15 residues. The CDR3 DNA reads TGTGCCAGCAGAGCCGCAGGGCCAATGAATGAAAAACTGTTTTTT. It specifies CASRAAGPMNEKLFF.

The chain links TRBV4-1 to TRBJ2-7, with no clear D. With 1 base removed from V and 3 bases from J, the gap between germline ends came to 10 bases. Germline loops: CDR1 MGHRA, CDR2 YSYEKL. This CDR3 is 14 amino acids long. This CDR3 is CASSQGTSRYEQYF. DNA of the CDR3: TGCGCCAGCAGCCAAGGTACGAGTCGCTACGAGCAGTACTTC.

Ten or more counts support this clonotype. The V gene is TRBV6-4, the J gene TRBJ2-5; no definite D call. CDR1 and CDR2 from the germline V gene are MRHNA and SNTAGT. The V gene lost 6 bases and the J gene lost 1 base, with 18 bases spanning the gap. The CDR3 length is 16 residues. CDR3 in amino acids: CASSAPHSYPQETQYF. The CDR3 DNA is TGTGCCAGCAGCGCGCCCCACAGTTACCCCCAAGAGACCCAGTACTTC.

This clonotype was counted many times. The CDR3 nucleotides are TGCAGTGCTAGTCAAAGGCCAGACGCGAACACCGGGGAGCTGTTTTTT. This encodes CSASQRPDANTGELFF. This sequence joins TRBV20-1 and TRBJ2-2; D remains unclear. V was shortened by 3 bases and J by 0 bases, with 14 bases between the two germline ends. The CDR3 spans 16 residues. Per the germline V gene, CDR1 is DFQATT and CDR2 is SNEGSKA (reference sequence).

This clonotype appeared many times. The chain recombines TRBV11-2 with TRBJ2-7; weak D call: TRBD1 (5 bases). V lost 5 bases to trimming and J lost 3 bases, with 14 bases between them. Germline V lookup: CDR1 SGHAT, CDR2 FQNNGV. The CDR3 has 14 amino acids. The chain's CDR3 is CASSPLRASYEQYF. In nucleotides, the CDR3 is TGTGCCAGCAGCCCCCTCAGGGCTAGCTACGAGCAGTACTTC.

In this sample, this clonotype turned up a few times. The chain uses TRBV24-1 and TRBJ2-5; 8 nucleotides match TRBD1. V lost 5 bases and J lost 1; bases outside the gene matches: 8. Germline-derived CDR1 and CDR2 are KGHDR and SFDVKD. This CDR3 is 16 amino acids long. The CDR3, as DNA: TGTGCCACCAGTGCTGGACGGGACAGGTTCCAAGAGACCCAGTACTTC. It translates to CATSAGRDRFQETQYF.

In this sample, this clonotype turned up many times. The chain recombines TRBV20-1 with TRBJ2-1, with a weak D call TRBD2 (7 bases). This CDR3 has 14 residues. V lost 4 bases to trimming and J lost 2 bases, with 12 bases between them. Germline values: CDR1 DFQATT, CDR2 SNEGSKA (reference sequence). The CDR3 coding sequence is TGCAGTGCTAAAGGGGGGGGCGCCTACAATGAGCAGTTCTTC. Its translation is CSAKGGGAYNEQFF.

The table lists this clonotype with many counts. V is TRBV20-1 and J is TRBJ1-4, with D unresolved. V lost 0 bases, J lost 8 bases, and 10 bases lay in between. CDR1 and CDR2 from the germline V gene are DFQATT and SNEGSKA (reference sequence). The CDR3 length is 13 residues. CDR3 protein: CSARDLREEKLFF. CDR3 DNA sequence: TGCAGTGCTAGAGATCTGAGAGAGGAAAAACTGTTTTTT.

The V and J genes are TRBV19 and TRBJ1-5; a weak D match, TRBD1 (6 bases). The CDR3 extends over 15 amino acids. V lost 8 bases to trimming and J lost 0 bases, with 14 bases between them. CDR1 is LNHDA, CDR2 SQIVND, per germline (reference sequence). The CDR3 region has the DNA TGTGCCAGTCGACAGGAGCCTTATAGCAATCAGCCCCAGCATTTT. It codes for CASRQEPYSNQPQHF.

This clonotype was seen ten or more times. The chain combines TRBV7-3 with TRBJ2-3, with TRBD1 matching 8 bases. Germline V gives CDR1 SGHTA, CDR2 FQGTGA. The length of the CDR3 is 15 residues. The V segment lost 5 bases and the J segment 1 base; nucleotides outside the gene matches: 5. The CDR3 loop is CASSRTGFGTDTQYF. The CDR3 DNA sequence: TGTGCCAGCAGCCGGACAGGGTTTGGCACAGATACGCAGTATTTT.

This clonotype showed up many times. V is TRBV28 and J is TRBJ1-5; no clear D gene. V dropped 2 bases and J dropped 7 bases, with 9 bases sitting between them. The CDR3 totals 13 residues. Per the germline V gene, CDR1 is MDHEN and CDR2 is SYDVKM. The CDR3: CASSLVPSQPQHF. For the CDR3, the DNA is TGTGCCAGCAGTTTAGTTCCCAGCCAGCCCCAGCATTTT. Supplemented by reference TRBV28 and TRBJ1-5, the full variable domain reads DVKVTQSSRYLVKRTGEKVFLECVQDMDHENMFWYRQDPGLGLRLIYFSYDVKMKEKGDIPEGYSVSREKKERFSLILESASTNQTSMYLCASSLVPSQPQHFGDGTRLSIL.

At least ten counts were recorded for this clonotype. The V call is TRBV20-1, the J call TRBJ2-3, with D perhaps TRBD2 (5 bases). This CDR3 comprises 15 residues. Per germline, CDR1 DFQATT and CDR2 SNEGSKA (reference sequence). Trimming stripped 4 bases from V and 1 base from J, with 15 bases between. The CDR3 DNA reads as TGCAGTGCTATGGCCGGTAGCGAGGGCACAGATACGCAGTATTTT. Its protein product is CSAMAGSEGTDTQYF.

This clonotype was seen repeatedly, ten times or more. This chain uses TRBV12-3 or TRBV12-4 with TRBJ2-3, with 9 bases matching TRBD2. Trimming removed 1 base from V and 4 bases from J; junction bases left unmatched: 12. The CDR3 is 18 amino acids. The CDR3 loop reads CASSLGVLREGRADTQYF. The CDR3, as DNA: TGTGCCAGCAGTTTAGGGGTCTTGCGGGAGGGCCGTGCAGATACGCAGTATTTT.

This clonotype was picked up a small number of times. The chain combines TRBV10-3 with TRBJ1-5; D gene ambiguous. Per the germline V gene, CDR1 is ENHRY and CDR2 is SYGVKD. The V and J ends lost 0 bases and 4 bases respectively, with 10 bases between them. CDR3 length: 15 amino acids. The CDR3 here is CAISESIGKNQPQHF. CDR3 sequence (DNA): TGTGCCATCAGTGAGTCGATAGGTAAGAATCAGCCCCAGCATTTT.

This clonotype has a count of ten or more. The genes are TRBV29-1 and TRBJ2-6; TRBD1 aligns across 10 bases. CDR3 length: 14 amino acids. Looked up from germline, CDR1 is SQVTM and CDR2 is ANQGSEA. V was clipped by 6 bases and J by 2 bases; unmatched bases: 1. CDR3 loop: CSVGQGTGANVLTF. The CDR3 DNA reads as TGCAGCGTGGGACAGGGGACTGGGGCCAACGTCCTGACTTTC.

This clonotype was observed at least ten times. V gene TRBV7-3 combines with J gene TRBJ2-1; D perhaps matches TRBD2 (7 bases). This CDR3 has 16 amino acids. Per the germline V gene, CDR1 is SGHTA and CDR2 is FQGTGA. Trimming stripped 7 bases from V and 7 bases from J, with 23 bases between. This CDR3 is CASTPSGGGLLNEQFF. The CDR3 region has the DNA TGTGCCAGCACCCCCTCGGGGGGCGGGCTTTTAAATGAGCAGTTCTTC.

The gene calls are TRBV4-1 and TRBJ2-7; 7 positions agree with TRBD1. This CDR3 has 14 residues. V lost 1 base, J lost 6 bases, and 6 bases stayed unmatched. CDR1 and CDR2 (germline): MGHRA, YSYEKL. The CDR3 DNA sequence: TGCGCCAGCAGCCAAGTACAGGGGAGACGCGAGCAGTACTTC. It specifies CASSQVQGRREQYF.

This clonotype was observed many times. V gene TRBV29-1 combines with J gene TRBJ2-1; a possible D gene is TRBD2 (6 bases). The CDR3 is 16 amino acids. Germline V gene data show CDR1 as SQVTM and CDR2 as ANQGSEA. V was pared by 6 bases and J by 7 bases, with 25 bases between. The CDR3 protein is CSVPVVERVRVNEQFF. CDR3 bases: TGCAGCGTCCCAGTCGTTGAGCGGGTAAGAGTTAATGAGCAGTTCTTC.

Details on this clonotype: A read error may be the cause here, since a much bigger clone is one base away. The chain is built from TRBV5-1 and TRBJ2-4; 8 nucleotides agree with TRBD1. Germline V gene data show CDR1 as SGHRS and CDR2 as YFSETQ. Trimming cost V 4 bases and J 3 bases; bases outside gene matches: 9. The CDR3 covers 16 residues. Here the CDR3 DNA reads TGCGCCAGCAGCACTGGACAGGGAGAAGTCAAAAACATTCAGTACTTC. This gives the protein CASSTGQGEVKNIQYF.